This T cell receptor (beta chain) was identified during a study of shared clonotypes between healthy human individuals. Across the study: A donor's plate count was three for CD4 naive and three for CD4 memory; CD8 naive had two and CD8 memory one.

Terminally differentiated effector memory CD45RA+ cells were excluded from the naive CD8 cells, which were CD45RO-negative and positively selected for CCR7. All participating donors were Caucasian adults from Nashville, Tennessee. TCRdb's copy holds only in-frame clones and misses some; the assay was immunoSEQ multiplex PCR. Among roughly 650,000 clones, about 96% were seen once, and the ten largest hold approximately 0.12%. The source is a woman younger than 45 in good health. The sample taken for sequencing was naive CD8+ T cells sorted from blood.

The CDR3 loop is CASSPRGEPYNEQFF. For the CDR3, the DNA is TGTGCCAGCTCACCCAGGGGGGAACCCTACAATGAGCAGTTCTTC. This chain uses TRBV18 with TRBJ2-1; D possibly corresponds to TRBD1 (7 bases). With 3 bases removed from V and 2 bases from J, the gap between germline ends came to 11 bases. Germline CDR1 and CDR2: KGHSH and LQKENI. This CDR3 region has 15 residues. Full variable domain (outside the CDR3, taken from reference TRBV18 and TRBJ2-1): NAGVMQNPRHLVRRRGQEARLRCSPMKGHSHVYWYRQLPEEGLKFMVYLQKENIIDESGMPKERFSAEFPKEGPSILRIQQVVRGDSAAYFCASSPRGEPYNEQFFGPGTRLTVL.